The 18 T cell receptor beta chains reported below all come from one sample, sequenced in a study of graft-versus-host responses after intestinal transplantation. These TCRs' antigens remain unknown. Measured with immunoSEQ multiplex PCR; TCRdb has only the in-frame clones, and not every one. The sample holds roughly 75,000 clones, roughly 91% seen once. Specimen: unstimulated CD4+ T cells sorted from spleen or lymph node cells, collected before intestinal transplant. The receptors stem from a human donor who received an intestinal transplant.

The CDR3 here is CASRRGQQETQYF. The CDR3 DNA sequence: TGTGCCAGCAGAAGGGGACAGCAAGAGACCCAGTACTTC. The rearrangement links TRBV2 to TRBJ2-5; 7 bases fit TRBD1. Germline V gives CDR1 SNHLY, CDR2 FYNNEI. The J segment lost 2 bases and the V segment lost 6 bases, leaving 3 bases of the junction unmatched. The length of the CDR3 is 13 residues.

This clone was recorded only once. V gene TRBV10-1 combines with J gene TRBJ1-1; D is unclear. V lost 5 bases to trimming and J lost 4 bases, with 11 bases between them. This CDR3 is 13 amino acids long. Germline CDR1 and CDR2: WNHNN and SYGVQD (reference sequence). The CDR3 reads CASSSSEGTEAFF. The DNA of the CDR3 is TGCGCCAGCAGTTCCAGCGAGGGCACTGAAGCTTTCTTT.

A single count supports this clone. This chain connects TRBV2 to TRBJ2-5; 8 nucleotides agree with TRBD2. The CDR3 contains 16 residues. Trimming removed 8 bases from V and 1 base from J; junction bases left unmatched: 12. CDR1 and CDR2 from the germline V gene are SNHLY and FYNNEI. The CDR3 nucleotides read TGTGCCAGCTCGTTCCCGTTAGCGGGGCCCCAAGAGACCCAGTACTTC. This translates into CASSFPLAGPQETQYF.

V usage is TRBV7-9 and J usage is TRBJ1-2, with 8 bases matching TRBD1. The length of the CDR3 is 15 residues. CDR1 is SEHNR and CDR2 is FQNEAQ in the germline V gene (reference sequence). The J segment lost 4 bases and the V segment lost 5 bases, leaving 9 bases of the junction unmatched. CDR3 loop: CASSRPDRGSYGYTF. The CDR3 bases are TGTGCCAGCAGCCGACCTGACAGGGGTAGCTATGGCTACACCTTC.

The CDR3, as DNA: TGTGCCAGCTCCCCGACTAGCGGTTACTACGAGCAGTACTTC. Translated, it gives CASSPTSGYYEQYF. The chain recombines TRBV2 with TRBJ2-7; 9 nucleotides align to TRBD2. The CDR3 extends over 14 amino acids. With V trimmed by 8 bases and J by 3 bases, 8 bases remained unmatched. Germline-derived CDR1 and CDR2 are SNHLY and FYNNEI. The whole variable domain, filled in from reference TRBV2 and TRBJ2-7, reads EPEVTQTPSHQVTQMGQEVILRCVPISNHLYFYWYRQILGQKVEFLVSFYNNEISEKSEIFDDQFSVERPDGSNFTLKIRSTKLEDSAMYFCASSPTSGYYEQYFGPGTRLTVT.

The chain recombines TRBV21-1 with TRBJ2-4; the table's D gene call, TRBD2, was not cross checked with the DNA. TRBV21-1 corresponds to a pseudogene. The CDR3 is 14 residues long. Here the CDR3 reads CASSKRGTKNIQYF. DNA of the CDR3: TGTGCCAGCAGCAAAAGAGGGACCAAAAACATTCAGTACTTC.

This clone was found once. The chain joins TRBV4-2 to TRBJ2-4; D is possibly TRBD2 (7 bases). The ends were cut back, 1 base at V and 5 bases at J, with 18 bases in the middle. CDR1 LGHNA and CDR2 YNFKEQ come from the germline V gene. This CDR3 has 17 residues. CDR3 DNA: TGTGCCAGCAGCCAAGCCCCTCAAGGGGGGAGGGAAAACATTCAGTACTTC. Its protein product is CASSQAPQGGRENIQYF.

The chain is built from TRBV5-1 and TRBJ1-1, with TRBD1 matching 7 bases. J was trimmed by 3 bases and V by 3 bases; bases with no gene match: 5. The CDR3 loop spans 14 amino acids. Germline lookup yields CDR1 SGHRS and CDR2 YFSETQ. The CDR3 sequence is CASSSDRGHTEAFF. The CDR3 DNA sequence: TGCGCCAGCAGCTCTGATAGGGGGCACACTGAAGCTTTCTTT.

This chain links TRBV29-1 with TRBJ1-1, with 10 bases aligning to TRBD1. V gave up 7 bases and J gave up 0 bases; unmatched junction bases: 5. CDR3 size: 14 residues. Per the germline V gene, CDR1 is SQVTM and CDR2 is ANQGSEA. As DNA, the CDR3 is TGCAGCGGGACAGGGGGATTGATGAACACTGAAGCTTTCTTT. This sequence encodes CSGTGGLMNTEAFF.

CDR3 DNA: TGTGCCAGCACGAAGATTCAGGGTGCCACCGGGGAGCTGTTTTTT. It codes for CASTKIQGATGELFF. The gene calls are TRBV6-5 and TRBJ2-2; TRBD1 might be the D (5 bases). From germline, CDR1 is MNHEY and CDR2 SVGAGI. The ends were cut back, 7 bases at V and 4 bases at J, with 16 bases in the middle. This CDR3 has 15 amino acids.

The V gene is TRBV7-2, the J gene TRBJ1-2, with D perhaps TRBD1 (5 bases). The CDR3 runs 14 residues. Germline CDR1 SGHTA, CDR2 FQGNSA. Trimming pared 5 bases from V and 0 bases from J, leaving 10 bases between. CDR3 DNA sequence: TGTGCCAGCAGCACAGGTGCCACTAACTATGGCTACACCTTC. It codes for CASSTGATNYGYTF.

This clone was seen a few times. J is TRBJ1-5 and V is TRBV19, with D possibly being TRBD1 (5 bases). Germline CDR1 reads LNHDA; CDR2 reads SQIVND (reference sequence). The CDR3 is 13 amino acids. Trimming stripped 5 bases from V and 7 bases from J, with 12 bases between. CDR3 DNA sequence: TGTGCCAGTAGTCTCAGGGAACACCAGCCCCAGCATTTT. This codes for CASSLREHQPQHF.

This chain connects TRBV11-3 to TRBJ2-7, with 9 nucleotides matching TRBD1. Germline V CDR1 and CDR2: SGHNT, YENEEA. V was pared by 5 bases and J by 4 bases, with 6 bases of the junction left unmatched. The CDR3 extends over 14 amino acids. The chain's CDR3 is CASSLRDRVYEQYF. The CDR3 DNA reads as TGTGCCAGCAGCCTCCGGGACAGGGTATACGAGCAGTACTTC.

This rearrangement joins TRBV6-1 to TRBJ1-1; TRBD1 aligns across 8 bases. The CDR3 is made up of 15 amino acids. V trimming: 4 bases; J trimming: 0 bases; junction bases outside the gene matches: 4. The germline V gene has CDR1 MNHNS and CDR2 SASEGT. CDR3: CASSAWTGMNTEAFF. Written as DNA, the CDR3 is TGTGCCAGCAGTGCCTGGACAGGGATGAACACTGAAGCTTTCTTT.

V gene TRBV6-6 combines with J gene TRBJ1-1, with 9 bases identical to TRBD1. The CDR3 has 16 residues. From germline, CDR1 is MNHNY and CDR2 SVGAGI (reference sequence). After removal of 2 bases from V and 0 bases from J, the junction contained 4 bases not matched to a gene. The CDR3 spells CASSYGTGYMNTEAFF. CDR3 coding DNA: TGTGCCAGCAGTTACGGGACAGGGTACATGAACACTGAAGCTTTCTTT.

The rearrangement joins TRBV4-3 to TRBJ2-2, with a possible D match to TRBD2 (5 bases). V was clipped by 3 bases and J by 8 bases, with 19 bases between them. CDR1 and CDR2 (germline): LGHNA, YSLEER. The CDR3 extends over 16 amino acids. The CDR3 region has the DNA TGCGCCAGCAGCCAGGACTTTAACCTACGCTCTGGGGAGCTGTTTTTT. It codes for CASSQDFNLRSGELFF.

The rearrangement uses TRBV30 and TRBJ2-7; 8 bases line up with TRBD1. Germline V gene sequence: CDR1 GTSNPN, CDR2 SVGIG (reference sequence). The length of the CDR3 is 11 residues. V shed 2 bases and J 8 bases; nucleotides not matched to a gene: 2. The CDR3 DNA follows: TGTGCCTGGAGTCAGGGGGCTCAGCAGTACTTC. Protein product: CAWSQGAQQYF. The complete variable domain, with remaining parts taken from reference TRBV30 and TRBJ2-7, reads SQTIHQWPATLVQPVGSPLSLECTVEGTSNPNLYWYRQAAGRGLQLLFYSVGIGQISSEVPQNLSASRPQDRQFILSSKKLLLSDSGFYLCAWSQGAQQYFGPGTRLTVT.

The rearrangement uses TRBV29-1 and TRBJ2-1; possibly TRBD1 for D (5 bases). The CDR3 spans 12 residues. Per the germline V gene, CDR1 is SQVTM and CDR2 is ANQGSEA. V lost 7 bases, J lost 4 bases, and 11 bases lay in between. The CDR3 is CSAAGLYNEQFF. CDR3 in DNA: TGCAGCGCCGCAGGGTTATACAATGAGCAGTTCTTC.